This entry lists 16 T cell receptor beta chains sequenced from one sample in a study of CD8 T cells in ankylosing spondylitis (TCRdb year 2017). Study-wide conclusions, independent of this receptor: Blood from ankylosing spondylitis patients appeared to be characterized by a TCR beta motif composed of about eight highly homologous amino acid variants.

These TCRs' antigens remain unknown. The library was obtained by 5' RACE. The sequencer listed for this sample is Illumina HiSeq 2500. Clones were called with MiXCR by TCRdb after fastp trimmed the public reads at Q25, and only in-frame beta chains were retained. Each CDR3 protein gets just one entry, which takes the most common genes and DNA from the rows behind it. This sample gives over 450,000 distinct CDR3 sequences in total; about 13% of them show up just once. The ten biggest clones cover about 6.8% of the sample. Sequenced: blood, either unsorted or a sorted T cell fraction (not recorded which). The receptors derive from a male donor with ankylosing spondylitis.

In its sample, this clonotype was seen a few times. The chain joins TRBV7-2 to TRBJ2-2; D perhaps matches TRBD1 (6 bases). This CDR3 has 16 residues. Germline V gene data show CDR1 as SGHTA and CDR2 as FQGNSA. V lost 7 bases to trimming and J lost 2 bases, with 17 bases between them. Written as DNA, the CDR3 is TGTGCCAGCACCCGGGGTGGGGGCTATAACACCGGGGAGCTGTTTTTT. Its protein product is CASTRGGGYNTGELFF.

In its sample, this clonotype was seen a few times. This rearrangement joins TRBV10-3 to TRBJ2-7; D is perhaps TRBD1 (6 bases). Trimming shortened V by 3 bases and J by 1 base, and 13 bases separated the two germline ends. The CDR3 extends over 15 amino acids. The germline CDR1 and CDR2 sequences are ENHRY and SYGVKD. The CDR3 is CAISENPDSSYEQYF. The CDR3 nucleotides are TGTGCCATCAGTGAAAACCCGGACAGTTCCTACGAGCAGTACTTC.

This clonotype has ten or more counts. The CDR3 nucleotides read TGCAGCGTTGAAGAGGTCACAGGGGAGGCCACTTTCTATGGCTACACCTTC. This sequence encodes CSVEEVTGEATFYGYTF. V is TRBV29-1 and J is TRBJ1-2; 7 bases line up with TRBD1. CDR1 and CDR2 (germline): SQVTM, ANQGSEA. V lost 0 bases, J lost 4 bases, and 14 bases stayed unmatched. The CDR3 spans 17 residues.

This clonotype was detected many times. CDR3 coding DNA: TGCGCCAGCAGCCCCAGAAGGGAGAACACTGAAGCTTTCTTT. It translates to CASSPRRENTEAFF. This chain links TRBV4-1 with TRBJ1-1; D is undetermined. Germline loops: CDR1 MGHRA, CDR2 YSYEKL. Trimming left V 4 bases short and J 1 base short, with 10 bases between. This CDR3 has 14 residues.

This clonotype appeared a few times. CDR3 bases: TGCAGTGCTATTCTAGCGGGAATTAATGAGCAGTTCTTC. Residues: CSAILAGINEQFF. The chain recombines TRBV20-1 with TRBJ2-1, with TRBD2 matching 9 bases. CDR3 length: 13 amino acids. V was pared by 4 bases and J by 7 bases, with 5 bases of the junction left unmatched. Germline V lookup: CDR1 DFQATT, CDR2 SNEGSKA (reference sequence).

This chain joins TRBV7-2 and TRBJ2-1, with TRBD2 matching 9 bases. Unmatched junction bases numbered 9, after V lost 4 bases and J lost 2 bases. Germline CDR1 SGHTA, CDR2 FQGNSA. This CDR3 is built from 17 residues. The CDR3 sequence: CASSSSQTSGTYNEQFF. For the CDR3, the DNA is TGTGCCAGCAGCTCCAGCCAGACTAGCGGAACCTACAATGAGCAGTTCTTC.

This clonotype was picked up a small number of times. This chain joins TRBV15 and TRBJ2-1; 13 bases are shared with TRBD2. The CDR3 is made up of 17 amino acids. J lost 6 bases, V lost 1 base, and 6 bases had no gene match. Germline values: CDR1 LNHNV, CDR2 YYDKDF (reference sequence). The CDR3 bases are TGTGCCACCAGCAGAGGAGGAGGGACTAGCGGGGTCAATGAGCAGTTCTTC. Protein: CATSRGGGTSGVNEQFF.

This clonotype has only a few counts. The rearrangement uses TRBV29-1 and TRBJ2-1; D possibly matches TRBD1 or TRBD2 (6 bases each). This CDR3 region has 16 residues. Per germline, CDR1 SQVTM and CDR2 ANQGSEA. V lost 1 base, J lost 4 bases, and 17 bases lay in between. The CDR3 DNA reads TGCAGCGTTGAAGGAGGGGGGCGGATTGGATACAATGAGCAGTTCTTC. Translating gives CSVEGGGRIGYNEQFF.

The chain links TRBV6-5 to TRBJ1-5, with D unresolved. This CDR3 has 13 residues. Germline CDR1 MNHEY, CDR2 SVGAGI. Trimming shortened V by 0 bases and J by 6 bases, and 6 bases separated the two germline ends. In DNA form, the CDR3 reads TGTGCCAGCAGTTACTCTCGGAGTCAGCCCCAGCATTTT. Residues: CASSYSRSQPQHF.

This clonotype was seen more than once but under ten times. The J gene is TRBJ1-2, the V gene TRBV24-1, with D possibly TRBD1 on 6 matching bases. The CDR3 is made up of 16 amino acids. The germline V gene has CDR1 KGHDR and CDR2 SFDVKD. V shed 2 bases and J shed 2 bases, with 14 bases lying between them. The CDR3 sequence: CATSDSGADSNYGYTF. DNA for the CDR3: TGTGCCACCAGTGATTCAGGGGCTGATTCCAACTATGGCTACACCTTC.

Only a few counts were recorded for this clonotype. The junction shows a germline mismatch at one end, possibly a read error. The CDR3 spells CASSRDDLGPVGF. In DNA, the CDR3 is TGTGCCAGCAGTCGAGACGACTTAGGTCCGGTGGGCTTC. The V and J genes are TRBV12-3 or TRBV12-4 and TRBJ2-1; D is uncertain. The CDR3 extends over 13 amino acids.

This clonotype showed up just a few times. V and J are TRBV6-1 and TRBJ2-1; weak D call: TRBD2 (5 bases). The CDR3 consists of 9 residues. The ends were cut back, 11 bases at V and 13 bases at J, with 12 bases in the middle. Germline loops: CDR1 MNHNS, CDR2 SASEGT. The CDR3 reads CAWEFLQFF. The CDR3 DNA reads TGTGCCTGGGAGTTCCTCCAGTTCTTC.

A few counts support this clonotype. The V and J genes are TRBV4-1 and TRBJ2-2, with TRBD2 matching 9 bases. Germline CDR1 MGHRA, CDR2 YSYEKL. J was trimmed by 4 bases and V by 1 base; bases with no gene match: 13. The CDR3 is made up of 19 amino acids. CDR3 amino acids: CASSQVTSGPWVGTGELFF. The CDR3 DNA reads as TGCGCCAGCAGCCAAGTGACTAGCGGTCCATGGGTCGGCACCGGGGAGCTGTTTTTT.

The chain couples TRBV20-1 to TRBJ1-5, with D unresolved. CDR1 is DFQATT and CDR2 is SNEGSKA in the germline V gene (reference sequence). The CDR3 consists of 11 residues. CDR3 sequence reads: CSCAGNQPQHF. The CDR3 DNA reads as TGCAGCTGTGCGGGCAATCAGCCCCAGCATTTT.

This clonotype was observed a few times. The chain joins TRBV20-1 to TRBJ1-1; 9 bases map to TRBD1. The V and J ends lost 4 bases and 5 bases, in that order; junction bases with no gene match: 14. Germline CDR1 reads DFQATT; CDR2 reads SNEGSKA (reference sequence). CDR3 length: 16 residues. The CDR3: CSAKEWGTGSVTEAFF. The DNA for the CDR3 is TGCAGTGCTAAAGAATGGGGGACAGGGTCGGTGACTGAAGCTTTCTTT.

CDR3 region: CASRDNANTGELFF. DNA for the CDR3: TGTGCCAGCAGGGACAACGCGAACACCGGGGAGCTGTTTTTT. The V call is TRBV6-1, the J call TRBJ2-2; D may be TRBD1 (5 bases). The CDR3 totals 14 residues. Trimming left V 6 bases short and J 0 bases short, with 8 bases between. Germline-derived CDR1 and CDR2 are MNHNS and SASEGT.